These 3 T cell receptor beta chains originate from one sample sequenced in a study of Graves' ophthalmopathy and Graves' hyperthyroidism. Beta-chain TCR CDR3 regions were amplified from RNA transcripts. The first round was an RT-PCR with HTBI primers, and the second round was a multiplex PCR. One entry per CDR3 protein results from TCRdb running MiXCR on the multiplex PCR reads. The data contain a few hundred thousand distinct CDR3 sequences, 15% of them singletons. The source material was peripheral blood. The origin of the receptors is a woman aged 18-30 years with stable Graves' hyperthyroidism.

The J gene is TRBJ1-1, the V gene TRBV6-4; D unclear. This CDR3 has 12 residues. The germline V and J ends were trimmed by 5 bases and 4 bases, with 8 bases remaining between them. CDR1 MRHNA and CDR2 SNTAGT come from the germline V gene. The CDR3 is CASSYVGTEAFF. CDR3 bases: TGTGCCAGCAGTTATGTGGGCACTGAAGCTTTCTTT.

The chain is built from TRBV11-2 and TRBJ1-3; TRBD1 matches 9 bases. The germline V gene has CDR1 SGHAT and CDR2 FQNNGV. The CDR3 is 17 amino acids. Germline trimming cut 1 base from V and 0 bases from J; bases unmatched to any gene: 4. This CDR3 reads CASSLGLGQGSGNTIYF. The CDR3 region has the DNA TGTGCCAGCAGCTTAGGTTTGGGACAGGGCTCTGGAAACACCATATATTTT.

This clonotype was counted at least ten times. The chain carries TRBV12-3 or TRBV12-4 and TRBJ1-1; the D is unclear. V gave up 5 bases and J gave up 1 base, with 11 bases separating them. The CDR3 has 14 residues. The CDR3 loop is CASSSWRGNTEAFF. CDR3 nucleotides: TGTGCCAGCAGTAGCTGGCGAGGGAACACTGAAGCTTTCTTT.